This TCR beta chain was sequenced during a study of blood T cells in healthy people across ages. Germline-derived CDR1 and CDR2 are MDHEN and SYDVKM. The CDR3 is 12 amino acids. V shed 8 bases and J shed 4 bases, with 11 bases lying between them. Note on this clonotype: Its antigen is still unknown.

Findings and limits, study-wide: Aged donors had fewer naive CD4+ cells and lower diversity than long-lived donors.

Sample-barcoded 5' priming and a J-beta primer mix drove a second PCR of 7 to 11 cycles. MiXCR was run by TCRdb on the 5' RACE reads, yielding one entry per CDR3 protein. The table includes some 1,500,000 distinct CDR3 sequences, approximately 43% detected once. The clonotype was recovered from a woman between 18 and 29 years old in good health. The V and J genes are TRBV28 and TRBJ1-2; tentative D call: TRBD1 (6 bases). The material sequenced was blood. In DNA form, the CDR3 reads TGTGCCAGCCACGCAGGGGCCTATGGCTACACCTTC. Protein sequence: CASHAGAYGYTF.